These 21 T cell receptor beta chains were sequenced from one sample in a study of OX40 agonist ivuxolimab in advanced cancers. Libraries were prepared by immunoSEQ multiplex PCR; TCRdb keeps only in-frame clonotypes and omits some of them. Among 50,000 or so clones listed, 80% to 90% were seen once. Sequenced material: CD4+ or CD8+ T cells sorted from blood, taken in a trial of the OX40 agonist ivuxolimab. The receptors originated from an adult with an advanced solid tumor such as melanoma, head and neck, liver or kidney cancer.

V and J are TRBV18 and TRBJ2-2, with TRBD2 as a possible D gene (6 bases). This CDR3 contains 16 residues. Germline values: CDR1 KGHSH, CDR2 LQKENI. Trimming removed 6 bases at V and 0 bases at J, with 14 bases between. CDR3 in DNA: TGTGCCAGCTCCCCCGGACTATCCGCGAACACCGGGGAGCTGTTTTTT. Translation gives CASSPGLSANTGELFF. The full variable domain, its missing parts supplied by reference TRBV18 and TRBJ2-2, is NAGVMQNPRHLVRRRGQEARLRCSPMKGHSHVYWYRQLPEEGLKFMVYLQKENIIDESGMPKERFSAEFPKEGPSILRIQQVVRGDSAAYFCASSPGLSANTGELFFGEGSRLTVL.

The chain joins TRBV11-2 to TRBJ1-1; tentatively, D is TRBD1 (5 bases). The CDR3 consists of 15 residues. Germline assignment: CDR1 SGHAT and CDR2 FQNNGV. V shed 4 bases and J shed 0 bases, with 12 bases lying between them. The CDR3 loop is CASSSGVEVNTEAFF. CDR3 bases: TGTGCCAGCAGCTCGGGGGTTGAGGTGAACACTGAAGCTTTCTTT. The whole variable domain, remainder taken from reference TRBV11-2 and TRBJ1-1, is EAGVAQSPRYKIIEKRQSVAFWCNPISGHATLYWYQQILGQGPKLLIQFQNNGVVDDSQLPKDRFSAERLKGVDSTLKIQPAKLEDSAVYLCASSSGVEVNTEAFFGQGTRLTVV.

The chain links TRBV29-1 to TRBJ2-2, with 7 bases identical to TRBD1. The germline V gene has CDR1 SQVTM and CDR2 ANQGSEA. The CDR3 is 14 amino acids. With V trimmed by 6 bases and J by 4 bases, 8 bases remained unmatched. CDR3 sequence (DNA): TGCAGCGTCGAGGGACAGTTTTCCACCGGGGAGCTGTTTTTT. It encodes CSVEGQFSTGELFF.

The sample holds a few counts of this clone. This rearrangement joins TRBV15 to TRBJ2-1; 15 nucleotides align to TRBD2. This CDR3 contains 17 residues. Germline trimming cut 5 bases from V and 7 bases from J; bases unmatched to any gene: 9. CDR1 is LNHNV and CDR2 is YYDKDF in the germline V gene (reference sequence). In DNA, the CDR3 is TGTGCCACCAGCGGCCCAGAAGGGACTAGCGGGAGGAATGAGCAGTTCTTC. It is translated as CATSGPEGTSGRNEQFF. Looking up the rest from reference TRBV15 and TRBJ2-1 gives the full variable domain: DAMVIQNPRYQVTQFGKPVTLSCSQTLNHNVMYWYQQKSSQAPKLLFHYYDKDFNNEADTPDNFQSRRPNTSFCFLDIRSPGLGDTAMYLCATSGPEGTSGRNEQFFGPGTRLTVL.

The gene calls are TRBV7-6 and TRBJ2-1, with 9 nucleotides matching TRBD2. V shed 1 base and J 4 bases; nucleotides not matched to a gene: 5. This CDR3 has 16 amino acids. Per the germline V gene, CDR1 is SGHVS and CDR2 is FNYEAQ. DNA of the CDR3: TGTGCCAGCAGCTTAGTGGCGGGGGGGCAATACAATGAGCAGTTCTTC. Amino acids: CASSLVAGGQYNEQFF.

The V gene is TRBV27, the J gene TRBJ1-6; 9 nucleotides match TRBD1. Germline loops: CDR1 MNHEY, CDR2 SMNVEV (reference sequence). V trimming: 5 bases; J trimming: 10 bases; junction bases outside the gene matches: 3. The length of the CDR3 is 13 residues. The CDR3 spells CASSGQGNSPLHF. The CDR3 DNA reads as TGTGCCAGCAGTGGACAGGGGAACTCACCCCTCCACTTT.

This clone was observed once. The gene calls are TRBV5-5 and TRBJ1-5; 9 bases fit TRBD1. CDR1 SGHKS and CDR2 YYEKEE come from the germline V gene (reference sequence). CDR3 length: 15 amino acids. The V segment lost 0 bases and the J segment 6 bases; nucleotides outside the gene matches: 4. The CDR3 coding sequence is TGTGCCAGCAGCTTGGTTGGGACAGGGCTTCAGCCCCAGCATTTT. This codes for CASSLVGTGLQPQHF. The full variable domain, with the rest looked up from reference TRBV5-5 and TRBJ1-5, is DAGVTQSPTHLIKTRGQQVTLRCSPISGHKSVSWYQQVLGQGPQFIFQYYEKEERGRGNFPDRFSARQFPNYSSELNVNALLLGDSALYLCASSLVGTGLQPQHFGDGTRLSIL.

The rearrangement links TRBV5-1 to TRBJ1-1; the D is unclear. This CDR3 region has 14 residues. Germline CDR1 is SGHRS and CDR2 is YFSETQ. V was clipped by 4 bases and J by 4 bases, with 14 bases between them. CDR3 in amino acids: CASSPSLSSTEAFF. The CDR3 DNA reads TGCGCCAGCAGCCCAAGTCTGTCGAGCACTGAAGCTTTCTTT.

The chain employs TRBV2 and TRBJ2-7; D not certain. The CDR3 covers 14 residues. Germline V gene data show CDR1 as SNHLY and CDR2 as FYNNEI. V lost 5 bases and J 5 bases, leaving 16 bases between the germline ends. The CDR3 nucleotides are TGTGCCAGCAGTCCGGCTTCGGGCATCCACGAGCAGTACTTC. This encodes CASSPASGIHEQYF.

A single count supports this clone. This chain links TRBV18 with TRBJ2-1, with D unresolved. This CDR3 is built from 15 residues. Germline V gene sequence: CDR1 KGHSH, CDR2 LQKENI. The ends were cut back, 3 bases at V and 0 bases at J, with 9 bases in the middle. As DNA, the CDR3 is TGTGCCAGCTCACCGAGTGGTCGCTCCTACAATGAGCAGTTCTTC. The encoded protein is CASSPSGRSYNEQFF. Full variable domain (missing parts from reference TRBV18 and TRBJ2-1): NAGVMQNPRHLVRRRGQEARLRCSPMKGHSHVYWYRQLPEEGLKFMVYLQKENIIDESGMPKERFSAEFPKEGPSILRIQQVVRGDSAAYFCASSPSGRSYNEQFFGPGTRLTVL.

V gene TRBV28 combines with J gene TRBJ1-1; the D is unclear. The CDR3 sequence is 12 residues long. V shed 5 bases and J shed 3 bases, with 7 bases lying between them. Germline CDR1 is MDHEN and CDR2 is SYDVKM. CDR3 in amino acids: CASSPGYTEAFF. For the CDR3, the DNA is TGTGCCAGCAGTCCGGGGTACACTGAAGCTTTCTTT.

This chain uses TRBV7-2 with TRBJ2-2; D gene uncertain. Germline assignment: CDR1 SGHTA and CDR2 FQGNSA. Trimming left V 3 bases short and J 3 bases short, with 2 bases between. The CDR3 totals 12 residues. The CDR3 DNA sequence: TGTGCCAGCAGCTTGGACACCGGGGAGCTGTTTTTT. Its translation is CASSLDTGELFF.

The V and J genes are TRBV5-6 and TRBJ2-3; a possible D gene is TRBD2 (7 bases). The germline gives CDR1 SGHDT, CDR2 YYEEEE. The CDR3 has 15 amino acids. The V end was cut by 0 bases, the J end by 4 bases, with 12 bases between. This CDR3 reads CASSLARGASDTQYF. CDR3 DNA sequence: TGTGCCAGCAGCTTGGCCCGGGGGGCCTCAGATACGCAGTATTTT.

The V and J genes are TRBV6-5 and TRBJ2-7; D is possibly TRBD2 (5 bases). The CDR3 runs 14 residues. Germline CDR1 is MNHEY and CDR2 is SVGAGI. The V end lost 2 bases, the J end lost 0 bases, and 8 bases lay between the germline ends. CDR3 coding DNA: TGTGCCAGCAGTTACGGGCGGGTCTCCTACGAGCAGTACTTC. Protein product: CASSYGRVSYEQYF.

This chain connects TRBV18 to TRBJ2-2; no definite D call. The CDR3 consists of 15 residues. Germline V gene lookup returns CDR1 KGHSH and CDR2 LQKENI. Trimming cost V 6 bases and J 2 bases, with 13 bases left between them. The CDR3 protein is CASSDSPVNTGELFF. The CDR3 DNA is TGTGCCAGCTCCGACTCGCCCGTAAACACCGGGGAGCTGTTTTTT.

CDR3 residues: CASSSGPINQPQHF. CDR3 sequence (DNA): TGTGCCAGCAGCTCCGGACCGATCAATCAGCCCCAGCATTTT. V is TRBV5-5 and J is TRBJ1-5; D is uncertain. The CDR3 is 14 amino acids. V shed 3 bases and J shed 3 bases, with 10 bases lying between them. The V gene's germline CDR1 is SGHKS and CDR2 YYEKEE (reference sequence).

The CDR3, as DNA: TGTGCCAGCAGCCAAGAAGCCACCAACTACGAGCAGTACTTC. Protein product: CASSQEATNYEQYF. This chain joins TRBV4-2 and TRBJ2-7; D is uncertain. The CDR3 totals 14 residues. Looked up from germline, CDR1 is LGHNA and CDR2 is YNFKEQ. Trimming stripped 0 bases from V and 3 bases from J, with 9 bases between.

The chain recombines TRBV5-1 with TRBJ1-5; D unresolved. Germline CDR1 SGHRS, CDR2 YFSETQ. This CDR3 comprises 13 residues. V dropped 0 bases and J dropped 7 bases, with 8 bases sitting between them. CDR3 loop: CASSLEGEQPQHF. The CDR3 DNA sequence: TGCGCCAGCAGCTTGGAGGGTGAGCAGCCCCAGCATTTT.

This chain joins TRBV5-6 and TRBJ1-2, with D uncertain. Per germline, CDR1 SGHDT and CDR2 YYEEEE. V lost 4 bases, J lost 4 bases, and 11 bases lay in between. The CDR3 extends over 13 amino acids. The CDR3 loop is CASSPRYGYGYTF. The CDR3 nucleotides are TGTGCCAGCAGCCCCCGATATGGCTATGGCTACACCTTC.

The CDR3 loop is CASSPSNTGELFF. The CDR3 nucleotides are TGTGCCAGCTCGCCTTCGAACACCGGGGAGCTGTTTTTT. This chain connects TRBV18 to TRBJ2-2, with no clear D. The CDR3 has 13 amino acids. Germline V gene lookup returns CDR1 KGHSH and CDR2 LQKENI. Trimming cost V 6 bases and J 0 bases, with 5 bases left between them.

The chain recombines TRBV5-4 with TRBJ2-1, with TRBD2 as a possible D gene (6 bases). In germline, CDR1 is SGHNT, CDR2 YYREEE (reference sequence). The V end was cut by 4 bases, the J end by 8 bases, with 22 bases between. CDR3 length: 16 amino acids. The DNA for the CDR3 is TGTGCCAGCAGCGCTTCCCTAGCGTCCCGGAGGGATGAGCAGTTCTTC. The encoded protein is CASSASLASRRDEQFF.